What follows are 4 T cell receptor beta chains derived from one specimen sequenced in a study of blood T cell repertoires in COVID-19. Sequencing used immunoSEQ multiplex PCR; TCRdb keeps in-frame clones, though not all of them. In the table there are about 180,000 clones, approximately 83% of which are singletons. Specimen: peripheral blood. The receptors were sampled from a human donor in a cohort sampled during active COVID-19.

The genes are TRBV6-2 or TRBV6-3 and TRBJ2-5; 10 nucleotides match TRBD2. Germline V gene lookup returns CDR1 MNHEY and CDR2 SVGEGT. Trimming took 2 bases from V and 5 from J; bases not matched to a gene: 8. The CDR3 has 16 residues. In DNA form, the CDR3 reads TGTGCCAGCAGTTACGCGAGCGGGAGGGCCTGGGAGACCCAGTACTTC. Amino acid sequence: CASSYASGRAWETQYF.

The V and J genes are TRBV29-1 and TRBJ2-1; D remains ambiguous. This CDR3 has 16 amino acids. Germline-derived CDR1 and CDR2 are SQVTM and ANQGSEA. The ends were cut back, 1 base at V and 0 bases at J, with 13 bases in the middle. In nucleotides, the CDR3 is TGCAGCGTTGAAGGGGTTGTCCGGAGCTCCTACAATGAGCAGTTCTTC. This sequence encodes CSVEGVVRSSYNEQFF.

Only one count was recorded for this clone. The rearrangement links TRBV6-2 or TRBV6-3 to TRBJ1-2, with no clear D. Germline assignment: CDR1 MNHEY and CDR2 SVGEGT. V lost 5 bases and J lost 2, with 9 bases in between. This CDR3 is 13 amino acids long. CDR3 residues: CASSAAANYGYTF. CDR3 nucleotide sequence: TGTGCCAGCAGTGCGGCGGCAAACTATGGCTACACCTTC.

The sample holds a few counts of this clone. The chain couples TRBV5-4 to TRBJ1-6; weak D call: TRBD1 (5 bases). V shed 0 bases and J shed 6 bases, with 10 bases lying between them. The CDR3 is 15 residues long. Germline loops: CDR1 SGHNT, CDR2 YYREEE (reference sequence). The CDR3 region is CASSLGAGSNSPLHF. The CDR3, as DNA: TGTGCCAGCAGCTTGGGGGCAGGGTCTAATTCACCCCTCCACTTT.